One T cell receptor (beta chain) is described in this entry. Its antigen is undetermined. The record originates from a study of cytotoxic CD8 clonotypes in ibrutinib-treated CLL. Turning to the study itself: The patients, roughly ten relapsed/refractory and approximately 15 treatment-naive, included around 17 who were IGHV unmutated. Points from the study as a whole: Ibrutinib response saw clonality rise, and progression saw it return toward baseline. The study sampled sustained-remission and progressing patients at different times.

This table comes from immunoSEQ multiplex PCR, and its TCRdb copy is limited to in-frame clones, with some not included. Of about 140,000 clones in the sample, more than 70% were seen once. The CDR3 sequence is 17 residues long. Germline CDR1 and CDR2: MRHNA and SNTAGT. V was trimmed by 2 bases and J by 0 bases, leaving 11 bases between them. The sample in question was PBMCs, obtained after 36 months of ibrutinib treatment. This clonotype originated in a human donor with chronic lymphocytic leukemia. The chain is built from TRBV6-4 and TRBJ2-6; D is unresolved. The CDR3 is CASSDGFRYSGANVLTF. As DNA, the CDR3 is TGTGCCAGCAGTGACGGATTTCGGTACTCTGGGGCCAACGTCCTGACTTTC.